This T cell receptor beta chain was documented in a study of blood T cells in healthy people across ages. Findings and limits, study-wide: Donors of long life had a larger count of naive CD4+ cells and greater diversity than aged donors. Older age coincided with a roughly linear decline in TCR beta diversity per million T cells.

Through a sample-barcoded 5' primer and a J-beta primer mix, a second PCR was run for about 6 to 11 cycles. TCRdb processed the 5' RACE reads anew with MiXCR; each CDR3 protein has one entry. The repertoire consists of 1.5 million to 2 million distinct CDR3 sequences, with about 39% occurring once and the leading ten covering about 23%. Aged roughly 6 to 100, donors were systemically healthy Caucasians from Russia. Concerning this clonotype itself: The antigen remains undetermined.

This CDR3 comprises 14 residues. CDR1 is GTSNPN, CDR2 SVGIG, per germline (reference sequence). The trim removed 5 bases at V and 8 bases at J, leaving 8 bases unmatched. The specimen was blood. The gene calls are TRBV30 and TRBJ1-6; 8 bases are shared with TRBD1. The TCR comes from a human donor in good health. CDR3 region: CAWERTGRDSPLHF. Written as DNA, the CDR3 is TGTGCCTGGGAGAGGACAGGGCGGGATTCACCCCTCCACTTT. Filled out from reference TRBV30 and TRBJ1-6, the complete variable domain reads SQTIHQWPATLVQPVGSPLSLECTVEGTSNPNLYWYRQAAGRGLQLLFYSVGIGQISSEVPQNLSASRPQDRQFILSSKKLLLSDSGFYLCAWERTGRDSPLHFGNGTRLTVT.